These 30 T cell receptor beta chains were sequenced from one sample in a study of blood T cell repertoires in COVID-19. Data came from immunoSEQ multiplex PCR; TCRdb stores just in-frame clones and leaves some out. Of some 200,000 clones listed, 80% to 90% are singletons. The sequencing sample was made of PBMCs or T cells enriched from blood (not recorded which). The receptors come from a middle-aged man who had recovered from COVID-19.

This chain joins TRBV18 and TRBJ1-1, with TRBD1 matching 8 bases. Germline values: CDR1 KGHSH, CDR2 LQKENI. CDR3 size: 14 residues. Germline trimming cut 4 bases from V and 1 base from J; bases unmatched to any gene: 2. The CDR3 spells CASSRDRGNTEAFF. The CDR3 bases are TGTGCCAGCTCACGCGACAGGGGGAACACTGAAGCTTTCTTT.

The chain joins TRBV6-5 to TRBJ2-7; D gene ambiguous. The germline V gene has CDR1 MNHEY and CDR2 SVGAGI. The CDR3 extends over 13 amino acids. V shed 6 bases and J shed 2 bases, with 11 bases lying between them. This CDR3 reads CASSHTVTYEQYF. The CDR3 nucleotides are TGTGCCAGCAGCCATACAGTGACCTACGAGCAGTACTTC.

The J gene is TRBJ1-6, the V gene TRBV4-1, with TRBD1 matching over 9 bases. Germline CDR1 is MGHRA and CDR2 is YSYEKL. Trimming at V came to 2 bases and at J to 7 bases, leaving 6 bases not matched to a gene. This CDR3 has 16 amino acids. The CDR3 reads CASSQLPGQGNSPLHF. The CDR3 nucleotides are TGCGCCAGCAGCCAACTTCCGGGACAGGGAAATTCACCCCTCCACTTT.

This clone was seen a few times. The J gene is TRBJ1-1, the V gene TRBV19, with D possibly being TRBD1 (6 bases). Trimming took off 0 bases at V and 1 base at J, with 12 bases between the two ends. Germline CDR1 is LNHDA and CDR2 is SQIVND (reference sequence). This CDR3 region has 16 residues. CDR3 in amino acids: CASSIDPFRGNTEAFF. CDR3 sequence (DNA): TGTGCCAGTAGTATAGACCCCTTCAGGGGGAACACTGAAGCTTTCTTT.

The chain combines TRBV9 with TRBJ2-5, with TRBD2 matching over 9 bases. Per germline, CDR1 SGDLS and CDR2 YYNGEE. The CDR3 sequence is 15 residues long. V was clipped by 2 bases and J by 3 bases; unmatched bases: 5. The CDR3 DNA sequence: TGTGCCAGCAGCGTTAGTAGCGGGGGCAAAGAGACCCAGTACTTC. Encoded protein: CASSVSSGGKETQYF.

The chain links TRBV3-1 (or the pseudogene TRBV3-2) to TRBJ1-2; tentatively, D is TRBD1 (5 bases). Trimming cost V 8 bases and J 6 bases, with 19 bases left between them. CDR1 is LGHDT, CDR2 YNNKEL, per germline (reference sequence). CDR3 size: 14 residues. CDR3 DNA sequence: TGTGCCAGCGGGTGGACGGCCGGGGGGGATGGCTACACCTTC. Amino acids: CASGWTAGGDGYTF.

This clone was counted at least ten times. The chain recombines TRBV11-1 with TRBJ2-2; D not certain. CDR3 length: 12 amino acids. CDR1 and CDR2 (germline): SGHAT, FQDESV (reference sequence). Between the trimmed V and J ends, which lost 5 bases and 5 bases, there was a span of 6 bases. In DNA, the CDR3 is TGTGCCAGCAGCGGCACAACCGGGGAGCTGTTTTTT. It codes for CASSGTTGELFF.

The CDR3 nucleotides are TGTGCCAGCGGGGGGGAGGGGAACACTGAAGCTTTCTTT. Protein sequence: CASGGEGNTEAFF. The chain is built from TRBV2 and TRBJ1-1, with D possibly matching TRBD1 (5 bases). Germline-derived CDR1 and CDR2 are SNHLY and FYNNEI. The V and J ends lost 8 bases and 1 base respectively, with 11 bases between them. CDR3 length: 13 residues.

The V and J genes are TRBV20-1 and TRBJ2-7; 9 bases match TRBD1. The CDR3 covers 11 residues. CDR1 and CDR2 (germline): DFQATT, SNEGSKA (reference sequence). V shed 5 bases and J 6 bases; nucleotides not matched to a gene: 2. In DNA, the CDR3 is TGCAGTGCTCAGACAGGGGGCGAGCAGTACTTC. It specifies CSAQTGGEQYF.

In this sample, this clone turned up once. The rearrangement links TRBV20-1 to TRBJ1-1; no definite D call. The V end was cut by 6 bases, the J end by 7 bases, with 12 bases between. The length of the CDR3 is 11 residues. Germline values: CDR1 DFQATT, CDR2 SNEGSKA (reference sequence). As DNA, the CDR3 is TGCAGTGCGCGGGGAATCGGTGAAGCTTTCTTT. As protein: CSARGIGEAFF.

The chain is built from TRBV5-5 and TRBJ2-3; a possible D gene is TRBD1 (6 bases). V was pared by 6 bases and J by 1 base, with 18 bases between. The CDR3 is 16 residues long. Germline V gives CDR1 SGHKS, CDR2 YYEKEE (reference sequence). The CDR3 loop is CASTFPPRQGTDTQYF. The CDR3 region has the DNA TGTGCCAGCACCTTCCCGCCGCGACAGGGCACAGATACGCAGTATTTT.

The genes are TRBV18 and TRBJ2-1; a weak D match, TRBD1 (6 bases). Germline CDR1 KGHSH, CDR2 LQKENI. V was clipped by 5 bases and J by 7 bases, with 18 bases between them. This CDR3 is built from 15 residues. In DNA, the CDR3 is TGTGCCAGCTCATGGGCAGGGGTTCGTGGAAATGAGCAGTTCTTC. Its translation: CASSWAGVRGNEQFF.

This sequence joins TRBV19 and TRBJ1-6, with D possibly being TRBD1 (6 bases). This CDR3 is built from 13 residues. Germline V gene sequence: CDR1 LNHDA, CDR2 SQIVND (reference sequence). The V end was cut by 8 bases, the J end by 9 bases, with 14 bases between. DNA for the CDR3: TGTGCCAGTCACAGGGACGAGGGTTCACCCCTCCACTTT. The encoded protein is CASHRDEGSPLHF. Full variable domain (outside the CDR3, taken from reference TRBV19 and TRBJ1-6): DGGITQSPKYLFRKEGQNVTLSCEQNLNHDAMYWYRQDPGQGLRLIYYSQIVNDFQKGDIAEGYSVSREKKESFPLTVTSAQKNPTAFYLCASHRDEGSPLHFGNGTRLTVT.

The CDR3 sequence is CASSPLTGGGSPLHF. Written as DNA, the CDR3 is TGCGCCAGCAGCCCACTGACAGGGGGCGGTTCACCCCTCCACTTT. The chain employs TRBV4-1 and TRBJ1-6, with TRBD1 matching over 10 bases. With V trimmed by 4 bases and J by 9 bases, 6 bases remained unmatched. This CDR3 has 15 amino acids. Germline CDR1 is MGHRA and CDR2 is YSYEKL.

V is TRBV5-8 and J is TRBJ2-1; 7 bases agree with TRBD2. With V trimmed by 3 bases and J by 4 bases, 7 bases remained unmatched. This CDR3 is built from 15 residues. Per germline, CDR1 SGHTS and CDR2 YDEGEE. The CDR3 spells CASSSGSGGYNEQFF. DNA for the CDR3: TGTGCCAGCAGCTCGGGGTCCGGGGGGTACAATGAGCAGTTCTTC.

This clone was seen once. The chain carries TRBV12-3 or TRBV12-4 and TRBJ1-1; 8 bases fit TRBD1. This CDR3 has 13 amino acids. V lost 8 bases and J lost 5; bases outside the gene matches: 7. This chain's CDR3 is CASDGQGKTEAFF. The CDR3 region has the DNA TGTGCCAGCGACGGACAGGGAAAAACTGAAGCTTTCTTT.

V gene TRBV7-8 combines with J gene TRBJ2-6; perhaps TRBD1 as D (6 bases). CDR1 is SGHVS and CDR2 is FQNEAQ in the germline V gene. The length of the CDR3 is 12 residues. The V end was cut by 5 bases, the J end by 11 bases, with 10 bases between. The CDR3 reads CASSPQGYVLTF. DNA of the CDR3: TGTGCCAGCAGCCCCCAGGGGTACGTCCTGACTTTC.

This sequence joins TRBV7-3 and TRBJ2-3, with 7 bases aligning to TRBD2. V shed 2 bases and J 0 bases; nucleotides not matched to a gene: 8. This CDR3 comprises 17 residues. The V gene's germline CDR1 is SGHTA and CDR2 FQGTGA. CDR3 protein: CASSLAASGASTDTQYF. The CDR3 DNA sequence: TGTGCCAGCAGCTTAGCGGCCAGCGGGGCCAGCACAGATACGCAGTATTTT.

The chain has TRBV3-1 (or the pseudogene TRBV3-2) and TRBJ1-2, with 8 nucleotides matching TRBD1. CDR1 is LGHDT, CDR2 YNNKEL, per germline (reference sequence). The CDR3 consists of 16 residues. Unmatched junction bases numbered 16, after V lost 6 bases and J lost 7 bases. The CDR3 DNA is TGTGCCAGCAGTACCGGACAGGGTGCGATTGGAGTTGGCTACACCTTC. Translating gives CASSTGQGAIGVGYTF.

This chain links TRBV2 with TRBJ1-5; D is unclear. This CDR3 spans 15 amino acids. CDR1 SNHLY and CDR2 FYNNEI come from the germline V gene. V lost 8 bases and J 4 bases, leaving 18 bases between the germline ends. CDR3 residues: CASGPTISPNQPQHF. Written as DNA, the CDR3 is TGTGCCAGCGGCCCCACAATTTCCCCAAATCAGCCCCAGCATTTT.

Regarding this clone: Germline is not matched at one junction end, which may reflect a read error. The chain carries TRBV14 and TRBJ1-5, with no clear D. The CDR3 contains 14 residues. CDR1 is SGHDN and CDR2 is FVKESK in the germline V gene. DNA of the CDR3: TGTGCCAGCAGTCAAGGAGGTAATCATCAGCCCCAGCATTTT. Translated, it gives CASSQGGNHQPQHF.

The sample holds a few counts of this clone. The chain recombines TRBV19 with TRBJ1-2; D gene unclear. CDR3 length: 11 amino acids. CDR1 LNHDA and CDR2 SQIVND come from the germline V gene (reference sequence). V was shortened by 9 bases and J by 0 bases, with 5 bases between the two germline ends. The CDR3 sequence is CASSANYGYTF. CDR3 bases: TGTGCCAGCTCAGCTAACTATGGCTACACCTTC.

The gene calls are TRBV29-1 and TRBJ1-2; no reliable D call. This CDR3 spans 13 amino acids. CDR1 and CDR2 (germline): SQVTM, ANQGSEA. V shed 7 bases and J shed 11 bases, with 23 bases lying between them. CDR3 in amino acids: CSAQAVSRTGYTF. As DNA, the CDR3 is TGCAGCGCCCAAGCGGTTTCCAGGACGGGGTACACCTTC.

The genes are TRBV3-1 (or the pseudogene TRBV3-2) and TRBJ2-2; D is undetermined. The V end lost 4 bases, the J end lost 7 bases, and 7 bases lay between the germline ends. This CDR3 spans 12 amino acids. Germline CDR1 is LGHDT and CDR2 is YNNKEL (reference sequence). The DNA of the CDR3 is TGTGCCAGCAGCCCCCTCTTCGGGGAGCTGTTTTTT. Translating it yields CASSPLFGELFF.

The V and J genes are TRBV29-1 and TRBJ2-1, with a tentative D call TRBD2 (6 bases). Germline CDR1 SQVTM, CDR2 ANQGSEA. V dropped 8 bases and J dropped 10 bases, with 18 bases sitting between them. The CDR3 has 12 amino acids. The CDR3 nucleotides are TGCAGCTCGCACGTGGCGGGATTAGAGCAGTTCTTC. Protein: CSSHVAGLEQFF.

This rearrangement joins TRBV25-1 to TRBJ1-4; a weak D match, TRBD1 (5 bases). CDR3 length: 16 amino acids. V gave up 1 base and J gave up 6 bases, with 15 bases separating them. Germline V CDR1 and CDR2: MGHDK, SYGVNS. CDR3 protein: CASSEWGTGGDEKLFF. As DNA, the CDR3 is TGTGCCAGCAGTGAATGGGGAACAGGAGGGGATGAAAAACTGTTTTTT.

This chain connects TRBV5-1 to TRBJ1-2; tentative D call: TRBD1 (5 bases). This CDR3 has 13 residues. Per germline, CDR1 SGHRS and CDR2 YFSETQ. Trimming cost V 7 bases and J 4 bases, with 14 bases left between them. CDR3 DNA sequence: TGCGCCAGCTCACAGGACCTAGTCTATGGCTACACCTTC. Translating it yields CASSQDLVYGYTF. The complete variable domain, with remaining parts taken from reference TRBV5-1 and TRBJ1-2, reads KAGVTQTPRYLIKTRGQQVTLSCSPISGHRSVSWYQQTPGQGLQFLFEYFSETQRNKGNFPGRFSGRQFSNSRSEMNVSTLELGDSALYLCASSQDLVYGYTFGSGTRLTVV.

The J gene is TRBJ2-1, the V gene TRBV16, with 7 bases aligning to TRBD2. Germline V lookup: CDR1 KGHSY, CDR2 FQNENV. This CDR3 has 15 residues. After removal of 2 bases from V and 6 bases from J, the junction contained 7 bases not matched to a gene. The CDR3 DNA is TGTGCCAGCAGCCAAATACTAGCGATAAGCAATGAGCAGTTCTTC. It translates to CASSQILAISNEQFF.

The V gene is TRBV18, the J gene TRBJ2-1, with 7 positions matching TRBD1. Germline V gene sequence: CDR1 KGHSH, CDR2 LQKENI. The CDR3 length is 16 residues. J lost 4 bases, V lost 3 bases, and 9 bases had no gene match. The CDR3 protein is CASSPELGTAYNEQFF. CDR3 DNA: TGTGCCAGCTCACCGGAGTTAGGGACAGCATACAATGAGCAGTTCTTC.

The gene calls are TRBV12-3 or TRBV12-4 and TRBJ1-1, with D unclear. V lost 3 bases and J 3 bases, leaving 8 bases between the germline ends. The CDR3 covers 13 residues. CDR3 residues: CASSFGAYTEAFF. The DNA for the CDR3 is TGTGCCAGCAGTTTTGGAGCCTACACTGAAGCTTTCTTT.